The 32 T cell receptor beta chains listed next were all sequenced from one sample in a study of OX40 agonist ivuxolimab in advanced cancers. Clones were sequenced by immunoSEQ multiplex PCR, and TCRdb holds only the in-frame ones, with some missing. The sample consists of around 62,000 clones, about 83% of them appearing once. The specimen was CD4+ or CD8+ T cells sorted from blood, collected in a trial of the OX40 agonist ivuxolimab. These receptors all stem from an adult with an advanced solid tumor such as melanoma, head and neck, liver or kidney cancer.

This clone has only a few counts. This sequence joins TRBV5-4 and TRBJ2-2, with 7 bases fitting TRBD1. Germline CDR1 SGHNT, CDR2 YYREEE (reference sequence). The CDR3 extends over 15 amino acids. V lost 4 bases, J lost 6 bases, and 9 bases stayed unmatched. In DNA form, the CDR3 reads TGTGCCAGCAGCCCCTCGGGACAGTTTGCCGGGGAGCTGTTTTTT. It translates to CASSPSGQFAGELFF. The entire variable domain, with the rest obtained from reference TRBV5-4 and TRBJ2-2, is as follows: ETGVTQSPTHLIKTRGQQVTLRCSSQSGHNTVSWYQQALGQGPQFIFQYYREEENGRGNFPPRFSGLQFPNYSSELNVNALELDDSALYLCASSPSGQFAGELFFGEGSRLTVL.

Of note for this clone: The sample holds other DNA sequences that translate to the same CDR3. The chain is built from TRBV5-5 and TRBJ2-2, with D uncertain. CDR1 SGHKS and CDR2 YYEKEE come from the germline V gene (reference sequence). V was trimmed by 0 bases and J by 7 bases, leaving 7 bases between them. The CDR3 is 13 residues long. In nucleotides, the CDR3 is TGTGCCAGCAGCTTGGAATGGGGCGGGGAGCTGTTTTTT. It yields the protein CASSLEWGGELFF.

This CDR3 is CASSKVGRRRETQYF. Here the CDR3 DNA reads TGTGCCAGCAGCAAAGTAGGGCGAAGGAGAGAGACCCAGTACTTC. The V call is TRBV21-1, the J call TRBJ2-5. TRBV21-1 represents a pseudogene. The CDR3 sequence is 15 residues long.

The rearrangement links TRBV19 to TRBJ2-7, with 8 bases identical to TRBD1. Trimming cost V 4 bases and J 0 bases; bases outside gene matches: 2. The CDR3 consists of 14 residues. The germline gives CDR1 LNHDA, CDR2 SQIVND (reference sequence). This CDR3 is CASSTGTGSYEQYF. CDR3 coding DNA: TGTGCCAGTAGTACAGGGACAGGCTCCTACGAGCAGTACTTC.

The chain carries TRBV5-8 and TRBJ2-3; no clear D gene. CDR3 size: 13 residues. With 4 bases removed from V and 4 bases from J, the gap between germline ends came to 10 bases. Germline lookup yields CDR1 SGHTS and CDR2 YDEGEE. The DNA for the CDR3 is TGTGCCAGCAGCCTAACATCAGCAGATACGCAGTATTTT. It translates to CASSLTSADTQYF. Supplemented by reference TRBV5-8 and TRBJ2-3, the full variable domain reads EAGVTQSPTHLIKTRGQQATLRCSPISGHTSVYWYQQALGLGLQFLLWYDEGEERNRGNFPPRFSGRQFPNYSSELNVNALELEDSALYLCASSLTSADTQYFGPGTRLTVL.

This clone was found a few times. V and J are TRBV4-3 and TRBJ2-5, with 8 bases that match TRBD2. The CDR3 has 16 amino acids. The germline gives CDR1 LGHNA, CDR2 YSLEER. V dropped 1 base and J dropped 5; count of bases not matched to a gene: 9. CDR3 protein: CASSQGFGTSRETQYF. The CDR3 nucleotides are TGCGCCAGCAGCCAAGGATTTGGGACTAGTAGGGAGACCCAGTACTTC.

The gene calls are TRBV4-3 and TRBJ2-4; D uncertain. CDR1 is LGHNA, CDR2 YSLEER, per germline. This CDR3 has 14 residues. Deletions cut 0 bases from V and 10 bases from J, with 13 bases between. The CDR3 DNA reads as TGCGCCAGCAGCCAAGAGAGCCAGGCGTTTATTCAGTACTTC. Protein: CASSQESQAFIQYF.

This clone was counted a few times. This sequence joins TRBV2 and TRBJ1-5; 10 nucleotides agree with TRBD1. Losses at the gene ends were 5 bases for V and 3 bases for J; bases not matched to a gene: 4. CDR3 length: 15 residues. In germline, CDR1 is SNHLY, CDR2 FYNNEI. The CDR3 bases are TGTGCCAGCAGTAGGACAGGGGGGCCCAATCAGCCCCAGCATTTT. Amino acids: CASSRTGGPNQPQHF.

The rearrangement links TRBV19 to TRBJ2-3, with TRBD1 matching over 7 bases. CDR3 size: 15 residues. Looked up from germline, CDR1 is LNHDA and CDR2 is SQIVND (reference sequence). V was pared by 5 bases and J by 6 bases, with 11 bases of the junction left unmatched. CDR3 coding DNA: TGTGCCAGTAGTTCAATGCAGGGGGTCACGGATACGCAGTATTTT. This gives the protein CASSSMQGVTDTQYF.

V and J are TRBV18 and TRBJ2-3; either TRBD1 or TRBD2 may fit D (5 bases each). The CDR3 consists of 15 residues. The germline CDR1 and CDR2 sequences are KGHSH and LQKENI. V was trimmed by 1 base and J by 7 bases, leaving 15 bases between them. In nucleotides, the CDR3 is TGTGCCAGCTCACCACTGGGACCCTCTGGTAATACGCAGTATTTT. Translating gives CASSPLGPSGNTQYF. The whole variable domain, filled in from reference TRBV18 and TRBJ2-3, reads NAGVMQNPRHLVRRRGQEARLRCSPMKGHSHVYWYRQLPEEGLKFMVYLQKENIIDESGMPKERFSAEFPKEGPSILRIQQVVRGDSAAYFCASSPLGPSGNTQYFGPGTRLTVL.

This chain connects TRBV5-1 to TRBJ2-5; D remains unclear. CDR3 length: 11 amino acids. Germline V gene lookup returns CDR1 SGHRS and CDR2 YFSETQ. V was trimmed by 2 bases and J by 9 bases, leaving 8 bases between them. Written as DNA, the CDR3 is TGCGCCAGCAGCTTCACGAACGCCCAGTACTTC. Its protein is CASSFTNAQYF. Full variable domain (remainder filled in from reference TRBV5-1 and TRBJ2-5): KAGVTQTPRYLIKTRGQQVTLSCSPISGHRSVSWYQQTPGQGLQFLFEYFSETQRNKGNFPGRFSGRQFSNSRSEMNVSTLELGDSALYLCASSFTNAQYFGPGTRLLVL.

As DNA, the CDR3 is TGTGCCAGCAGCTTAGGCCAGGGTAGGGACATTCAGTACTTC. Protein product: CASSLGQGRDIQYF. This chain connects TRBV7-9 to TRBJ2-4; a possible D gene is TRBD1 (5 bases). Germline CDR1 is SEHNR and CDR2 is FQNEAQ (reference sequence). This CDR3 comprises 14 residues. The germline V and J ends were trimmed by 1 base and 8 bases, with 12 bases remaining between them.

This clone was seen a single time. V is TRBV7-2 and J is TRBJ1-2; 8 bases line up with TRBD1. V trimming: 6 bases; J trimming: 4 bases; junction bases outside the gene matches: 13. The CDR3 loop spans 16 amino acids. The germline V gene has CDR1 SGHTA and CDR2 FQGNSA. CDR3 region: CASSSRGRRPTYGYTF. The DNA for the CDR3 is TGTGCCAGCAGTTCCAGGGGGCGCAGGCCGACCTATGGCTACACCTTC. Full variable domain (rest looked up from reference TRBV7-2 and TRBJ1-2): GAGVSQSPSNKVTEKGKDVELRCDPISGHTALYWYRQSLGQGLEFLIYFQGNSAPDKSGLPSDRFSAERTGGSVSTLTIQRTQQEDSAVYLCASSSRGRRPTYGYTFGSGTRLTVV.

In its sample, this clone was seen a few times. The genes are TRBV7-8 and TRBJ2-2; the match to TRBD2 covers 9 bases. Unmatched junction bases numbered 19, after V lost 7 bases and J lost 7 bases. CDR3 size: 18 residues. The germline V gene encodes CDR1 SGHVS and CDR2 FQNEAQ. CDR3 in amino acids: CASTPDGGGAFFVGELFF. The DNA of the CDR3 is TGTGCCAGCACCCCAGATGGCGGGGGGGCCTTCTTCGTCGGGGAGCTGTTTTTT.

On this clone itself: Other DNA sequences in the sample encode the same CDR3. CDR3 coding DNA: TGTGCCAGTAGTAAGGTCCACTCTGGAAACACCATATATTTT. It specifies CASSKVHSGNTIYF. This chain uses TRBV19 with TRBJ1-3; D ambiguous. This CDR3 contains 14 residues. Germline V lookup: CDR1 LNHDA, CDR2 SQIVND (reference sequence). Trimming cost V 4 bases and J 0 bases, with 7 bases left between them.

The genes are TRBV5-4 and TRBJ1-1; 9 nucleotides line up with TRBD1. The J segment lost 4 bases and the V segment lost 5 bases, leaving 6 bases of the junction unmatched. CDR3 length: 14 amino acids. Germline CDR1 and CDR2: SGHNT and YYREEE (reference sequence). CDR3 sequence: CASSSGQGFTEAFF. CDR3 in DNA: TGTGCCAGCAGTTCGGGACAGGGATTCACTGAAGCTTTCTTT.

The genes are TRBV12-5 and TRBJ1-1; 8 positions agree with TRBD1. The germline CDR1 and CDR2 sequences are LGHNT and FRNRAP. The CDR3 runs to 14 residues. The ends lost 7 bases at V and 4 bases at J; junction bases unmatched: 8. The CDR3 loop reads CASATGQGGTEAFF. For the CDR3, the DNA is TGTGCTAGTGCCACTGGACAGGGCGGCACTGAAGCTTTCTTT.

Only a few counts were recorded for this clone. The same CDR3 can be traced to other DNA sequences in this sample. CDR3 sequence: CASSYSGQGEYGYTF. CDR3 coding DNA: TGTGCCAGCAGTTACTCGGGACAGGGGGAGTACGGCTACACCTTC. The V gene is TRBV6-5, the J gene TRBJ1-2, with 11 nucleotides matching TRBD1. CDR1 is MNHEY and CDR2 is SVGAGI in the germline V gene. This CDR3 is 15 amino acids long. V lost 0 bases and J lost 8; bases outside the gene matches: 5.

V gene TRBV5-1 combines with J gene TRBJ2-7, with D possibly TRBD1 on 5 matching bases. Germline V gene data show CDR1 as SGHRS and CDR2 as YFSETQ. V gave up 4 bases and J gave up 5 bases, with 10 bases separating them. The length of the CDR3 is 12 residues. As DNA, the CDR3 is TGCGCCAGCAGCCCCAGGGTAAACGAGCAGTACTTC. It translates to CASSPRVNEQYF. Based on the CDR3 plus reference TRBV5-1 and TRBJ2-7, the full variable domain is KAGVTQTPRYLIKTRGQQVTLSCSPISGHRSVSWYQQTPGQGLQFLFEYFSETQRNKGNFPGRFSGRQFSNSRSEMNVSTLELGDSALYLCASSPRVNEQYFGPGTRLTVT.

J is TRBJ1-5 and V is TRBV4-3; D not certain. Trimming pared 1 base from V and 3 bases from J, leaving 10 bases between. CDR3 size: 15 residues. The germline V gene has CDR1 LGHNA and CDR2 YSLEER. CDR3 loop: CASSQGAVHNQPQHF. As DNA, the CDR3 is TGCGCCAGCAGCCAAGGGGCGGTCCACAATCAGCCCCAGCATTTT.

This chain connects TRBV4-2 to TRBJ2-1; D gene unclear. Germline loops: CDR1 LGHNA, CDR2 YNFKEQ. The CDR3 length is 15 residues. Trimming cost V 1 base and J 0 bases, with 7 bases left between them. The DNA for the CDR3 is TGTGCCAGCAGCCAAGGGTCGGACTCCTACAATGAGCAGTTCTTC. Its protein is CASSQGSDSYNEQFF.

The V call is TRBV5-1, the J call TRBJ2-5; D gene unclear. Germline lookup yields CDR1 SGHRS and CDR2 YFSETQ. The CDR3 contains 14 residues. V lost 0 bases and J lost 2, with 8 bases in between. This CDR3 is CASSLELAQETQYF. CDR3 in DNA: TGCGCCAGCAGCTTGGAACTTGCGCAAGAGACCCAGTACTTC.

This chain uses TRBV19 with TRBJ1-3, with D unresolved. V was trimmed by 5 bases and J by 0 bases, leaving 8 bases between them. CDR3 size: 14 residues. Germline V gene data show CDR1 as LNHDA and CDR2 as SQIVND (reference sequence). CDR3 sequence reads: CASSPRSSGNTIYF. CDR3 DNA: TGTGCCAGTAGTCCCAGGAGCTCTGGAAACACCATATATTTT.

The sample holds a few counts of this clone. The V gene is TRBV18, the J gene TRBJ2-1; 8 bases agree with TRBD1. Germline assignment: CDR1 KGHSH and CDR2 LQKENI. The CDR3 covers 15 residues. V lost 2 bases and J lost 3; bases outside the gene matches: 3. The CDR3 region has the DNA TGTGCCAGCTCACCAAGGACAGGGCACTACAATGAGCAGTTCTTC. Protein: CASSPRTGHYNEQFF.

The chain links TRBV18 to TRBJ1-2; D possibly corresponds to TRBD1 (5 bases). V gave up 0 bases and J gave up 8 bases, with 13 bases separating them. Looked up from germline, CDR1 is KGHSH and CDR2 is LQKENI. This CDR3 has 14 amino acids. The DNA of the CDR3 is TGTGCCAGCTCACCACCGTCCAGGGTTAACGGCTACACCTTC. Its translation: CASSPPSRVNGYTF.

The chain has TRBV7-2 and TRBJ1-5, with 9 bases that match TRBD1. The ends lost 5 bases at V and 5 bases at J; junction bases unmatched: 4. The CDR3 is 14 residues long. The germline CDR1 and CDR2 sequences are SGHTA and FQGNSA. CDR3 nucleotides: TGTGCCAGCAGCCCAGGACAGGGGCATCAGCCCCAGCATTTT. Translated, it gives CASSPGQGHQPQHF.

The CDR3 region has the DNA TGCGCCAGCAGCTTCGAACCCGGGGCAGGGTGGGATTCACCCCTCCACTTT. This gives the protein CASSFEPGAGWDSPLHF. V gene TRBV5-1 combines with J gene TRBJ1-6; D perhaps matches TRBD1 (5 bases). CDR3 length: 17 residues. Trimming took 2 bases from V and 8 from J, leaving 20 bases between them. The germline gives CDR1 SGHRS, CDR2 YFSETQ.

The chain employs TRBV5-1 and TRBJ1-1; tentatively, D is TRBD1 (5 bases). CDR3 length: 14 residues. Germline CDR1 reads SGHRS; CDR2 reads YFSETQ. V gave up 4 bases and J gave up 0 bases, with 10 bases separating them. As DNA, the CDR3 is TGCGCCAGCAGCCCAGTGGGGGTGAACACTGAAGCTTTCTTT. This gives the protein CASSPVGVNTEAFF. Full variable domain (remainder filled in from reference TRBV5-1 and TRBJ1-1): KAGVTQTPRYLIKTRGQQVTLSCSPISGHRSVSWYQQTPGQGLQFLFEYFSETQRNKGNFPGRFSGRQFSNSRSEMNVSTLELGDSALYLCASSPVGVNTEAFFGQGTRLTVV.

The V gene is TRBV11-2, the J gene TRBJ1-1, with 7 bases fitting TRBD1. In germline, CDR1 is SGHAT, CDR2 FQNNGV. CDR3 length: 14 residues. V was pared by 5 bases and J by 1 base, with 4 bases of the junction left unmatched. CDR3 sequence (DNA): TGTGCCAGCAGCCAGGGACAGTCGAACACTGAAGCTTTCTTT. Translating it yields CASSQGQSNTEAFF.

The chain uses TRBV10-3 and TRBJ2-1; TRBD2 is a possible D gene (5 bases). Trimming took off 4 bases at V and 1 base at J, with 14 bases between the two ends. CDR3 length: 16 residues. CDR1 ENHRY and CDR2 SYGVKD come from the germline V gene. This CDR3 is CAISGGSGNSYNEQFF. The CDR3 nucleotides read TGTGCCATCAGTGGCGGTTCCGGGAATTCCTACAATGAGCAGTTCTTC.

This rearrangement joins TRBV7-2 to TRBJ2-7, with 8 bases matching TRBD1. Germline V gene data show CDR1 as SGHTA and CDR2 as FQGNSA. V was pared by 4 bases and J by 3 bases, with 5 bases of the junction left unmatched. CDR3 length: 14 residues. CDR3 sequence (DNA): TGTGCCAGCAGCTCACGGACAGGGATCTACGAGCAGTACTTC. It yields the protein CASSSRTGIYEQYF.

The gene calls are TRBV7-9 and TRBJ1-2, with D hard to call. V was pared by 5 bases and J by 7 bases, with 23 bases between. Germline V gene data show CDR1 as SEHNR and CDR2 as FQNEAQ (reference sequence). There are 16 residues in the CDR3. The chain's CDR3 is CASSPLGEGGFSGYTF. CDR3 DNA: TGTGCCAGCAGCCCCTTAGGTGAGGGCGGTTTTAGTGGCTACACCTTC.